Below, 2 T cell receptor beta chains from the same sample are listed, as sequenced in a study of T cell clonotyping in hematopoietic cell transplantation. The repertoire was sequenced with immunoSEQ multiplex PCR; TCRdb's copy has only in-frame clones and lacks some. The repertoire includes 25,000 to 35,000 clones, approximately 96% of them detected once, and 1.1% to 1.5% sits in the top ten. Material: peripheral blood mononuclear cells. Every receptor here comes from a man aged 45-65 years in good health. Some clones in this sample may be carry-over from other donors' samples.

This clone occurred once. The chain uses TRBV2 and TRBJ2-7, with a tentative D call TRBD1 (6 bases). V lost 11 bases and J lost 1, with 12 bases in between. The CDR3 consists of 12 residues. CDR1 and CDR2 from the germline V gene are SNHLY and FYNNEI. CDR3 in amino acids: CAAARGSYEQYF. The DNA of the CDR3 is TGTGCCGCCGCTAGGGGGTCCTACGAGCAGTACTTC.

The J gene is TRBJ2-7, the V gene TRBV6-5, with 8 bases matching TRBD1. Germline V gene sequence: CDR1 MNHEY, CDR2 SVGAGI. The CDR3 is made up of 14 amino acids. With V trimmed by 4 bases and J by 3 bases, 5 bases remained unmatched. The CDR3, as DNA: TGTGCCAGCAGTTCGGGACAGGTAGTCTACGAGCAGTACTTC. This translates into CASSSGQVVYEQYF.